The 21 T cell receptor beta chains below were found in one sample sequenced in a study of CD8 T cells in ankylosing spondylitis. TCRdb called the 5' RACE reads again in MiXCR, with one record for every CDR3 protein. This table has 150,000 to 200,000 distinct CDR3 sequences, 11% appearing once. What was sequenced was blood, either unsorted or a sorted T cell fraction (not recorded which). All receptors come from a male donor with ankylosing spondylitis or in good health (not recorded which).

This clonotype was found a few times. The chain links TRBV2 to TRBJ2-4; 13 nucleotides agree with TRBD2. Trimming took 8 bases from V and 1 from J; bases not matched to a gene: 14. The CDR3 length is 19 residues. The germline V gene has CDR1 SNHLY and CDR2 FYNNEI. CDR3 protein: CASEPSLAGGVLAKNIQYF. CDR3 coding DNA: TGTGCCAGCGAACCGTCACTAGCGGGGGGGGTCCTTGCCAAAAACATTCAGTACTTC. Drawing the rest from reference TRBV2 and TRBJ2-4, the complete variable domain is EPEVTQTPSHQVTQMGQEVILRCVPISNHLYFYWYRQILGQKVEFLVSFYNNEISEKSEIFDDQFSVERPDGSNFTLKIRSTKLEDSAMYFCASEPSLAGGVLAKNIQYFGAGTRLSVL.

In its sample, this clonotype was seen many times. The chain combines TRBV6-2 or TRBV6-3 with TRBJ2-1; TRBD2 agrees at 7 bases. Germline-derived CDR1 and CDR2 are MNHEY and SVGEGT. V shed 0 bases and J 9 bases; nucleotides not matched to a gene: 2. CDR3 size: 13 residues. CDR3 amino acids: CASSYSGEGEQFF. CDR3 bases: TGTGCCAGCAGTTACTCGGGGGAGGGTGAGCAGTTCTTC.

This chain joins TRBV12-3 or TRBV12-4 and TRBJ2-3; 8 bases map to TRBD2. V was clipped by 1 base and J by 3 bases; unmatched bases: 9. The CDR3 extends over 17 amino acids. This CDR3 reads CASSLVTSDLGTDTQYF. The DNA of the CDR3 is TGTGCCAGCAGTTTAGTGACTAGCGATTTGGGGACAGATACGCAGTATTTT.

This clonotype occurred many times. The V gene is TRBV4-3, the J gene TRBJ2-3; D is undetermined. The CDR3 loop spans 15 amino acids. V lost 0 bases and J 6 bases, leaving 13 bases between the germline ends. Germline V gene sequence: CDR1 LGHNA, CDR2 YSLEER. The CDR3 sequence is CASSQDFNWVDTQYF. The DNA of the CDR3 is TGCGCCAGCAGCCAAGATTTTAACTGGGTTGATACGCAGTATTTT.

The sample holds many counts of this clonotype. The genes are TRBV29-1 and TRBJ2-2; no firm D call. From germline, CDR1 is SQVTM and CDR2 ANQGSEA. CDR3 length: 10 amino acids. V was shortened by 6 bases and J by 3 bases, with 2 bases between the two germline ends. The DNA for the CDR3 is TGCAGCGTAGACACCGGGGAGCTGTTTTTT. This gives the protein CSVDTGELFF.

This clonotype came up many times. The rearrangement links TRBV12-3 or TRBV12-4 to TRBJ2-7; the D is unclear. The CDR3 is 14 amino acids. V was shortened by 2 bases and J by 3 bases, with 11 bases between the two germline ends. The DNA of the CDR3 is TGTGCCAGCAGTTTACCCCGGCAACGCTACGAGCAGTACTTC. Encoded protein: CASSLPRQRYEQYF.

This clonotype has ten or more counts. CDR3 nucleotides: TGTGCCAGCAGCACGGACATATCCGGGGAGCTGTTTTTT. Its protein product is CASSTDISGELFF. V gene TRBV7-8 combines with J gene TRBJ2-2, with TRBD1 as a possible D gene (5 bases). The V and J ends lost 5 bases and 6 bases respectively, with 10 bases between them. CDR3 length: 13 residues. Germline CDR1 and CDR2: SGHVS and FQNEAQ.

The CDR3 is CASSLAAALAGGQYF. Written as DNA, the CDR3 is TGTGCCAGCAGCTTAGCGGCGGCCCTAGCGGGAGGCCAGTACTTC. This sequence joins TRBV7-8 and TRBJ2-7, with 11 nucleotides matching TRBD2. The CDR3 is 15 residues long. CDR1 SGHVS and CDR2 FQNEAQ come from the germline V gene. Trimming at V came to 0 bases and at J to 10 bases, leaving 8 bases not matched to a gene.

This chain links TRBV27 with TRBJ1-1, with 7 bases fitting TRBD1. With 5 bases clipped from V and 6 bases from J, the junction kept 9 bases outside the gene matches. Germline CDR1 MNHEY, CDR2 SMNVEV (reference sequence). This CDR3 is built from 14 residues. CDR3 protein: CASSPLTGRAEAFF. The CDR3 nucleotides read TGTGCCAGCAGTCCTCTGACAGGGCGGGCTGAAGCTTTCTTT.

In this sample, this clonotype turned up many times. This chain uses TRBV19 with TRBJ1-2; D may be TRBD1 (6 bases). The CDR3 has 15 residues. Looked up from germline, CDR1 is LNHDA and CDR2 is SQIVND (reference sequence). Trimming removed 7 bases from V and 2 bases from J, with 17 bases in between. The CDR3 loop is CASKGLTGSNYGYTF. CDR3 nucleotides: TGTGCCAGTAAAGGGCTCACAGGGTCGAACTATGGCTACACCTTC.

In this sample, this clonotype turned up once. This likely comes from a read error, as the CDR3 has no conserved phenylalanine or tryptophan at its end. The chain combines TRBV6-1 with TRBJ1-2; no clear D gene. In germline, CDR1 is MNHNS, CDR2 SASEGT. CDR3 size: 15 residues. The V end lost 6 bases, the J end lost 2 bases, and 16 bases lay between the germline ends. DNA for the CDR3: TGTGCCAGCAGCCTAACGGGAAGGGAGAACTATGGCTACACCCTC. This gives the protein CASSLTGRENYGYTL.

This clonotype was seen only a few times. The chain is built from TRBV5-1 and TRBJ2-2, with 12 positions matching TRBD2. CDR1 is SGHRS and CDR2 is YFSETQ in the germline V gene. The CDR3 is 17 residues long. Trimming at V came to 1 base and at J to 6 bases, leaving 7 bases not matched to a gene. The CDR3 DNA is TGCGCCAGCAGCTTGAGTGTGACTAGCGGGAGACCCGGGGAGCTGTTTTTT. Translation: CASSLSVTSGRPGELFF.

The chain carries TRBV5-1 and TRBJ1-1; D unresolved. V was shortened by 2 bases and J by 2 bases, with 10 bases between the two germline ends. This CDR3 is built from 14 residues. The germline V gene has CDR1 SGHRS and CDR2 YFSETQ. The chain's CDR3 is CASSLWNLNTEAFF. CDR3 DNA sequence: TGCGCCAGCAGCTTATGGAACCTAAACACTGAAGCTTTCTTT.

At least ten counts were recorded for this clonotype. V usage is TRBV28 and J usage is TRBJ2-7; weak D call: TRBD2 (5 bases). V was clipped by 7 bases and J by 2 bases, with 12 bases between them. The germline CDR1 and CDR2 sequences are MDHEN and SYDVKM. There are 13 residues in the CDR3. The CDR3 loop is CASIDSVTYEQYF. The DNA of the CDR3 is TGTGCCAGCATCGATAGCGTGACCTACGAGCAGTACTTC.

This clonotype was counted at least ten times. V is TRBV14 and J is TRBJ2-7, with 12 bases matching TRBD2. CDR1 is SGHDN, CDR2 FVKESK, per germline. This CDR3 has 15 amino acids. Trimming removed 3 bases from V and 2 bases from J; junction bases left unmatched: 2. In DNA form, the CDR3 reads TGTGCCAGCAGCCAGAGGACTAGCGGGACCTACGAGCAGTACTTC. Protein sequence: CASSQRTSGTYEQYF.

This clonotype was seen repeatedly, ten times or more. This chain joins TRBV28 and TRBJ1-2, with D unclear. Trimming took 5 bases from V and 8 from J, leaving 18 bases between them. Germline CDR1 MDHEN, CDR2 SYDVKM. The CDR3 has 14 amino acids. CDR3 region: CASSPLTLGKGYTF. CDR3 bases: TGTGCCAGCAGTCCCCTGACCCTAGGGAAGGGCTACACCTTC.

The V call is TRBV2, the J call TRBJ2-1; D gene unclear. The CDR3 length is 15 residues. V was cut by 6 bases and J by 4 bases, with 16 bases left in between. Germline V gene data show CDR1 as SNHLY and CDR2 as FYNNEI. The CDR3 DNA reads as TGTGCCAGCAGAAAGGACCAGGTTACATACAATGAGCAGTTCTTC. This encodes CASRKDQVTYNEQFF.

This clonotype showed up many times. The CDR3 loop reads CASSKLAGDNEQFF. As DNA, the CDR3 is TGTGCCAGCAGCAAACTAGCGGGGGACAATGAGCAGTTCTTC. This rearrangement joins TRBV21-1 to TRBJ2-1; the table's D call TRBD2 went unverified against the DNA. TRBV21-1 corresponds to a pseudogene. CDR3 size: 14 residues.

The table lists this clonotype with many counts. The chain links TRBV19 to TRBJ1-5; the match to TRBD1 covers 8 bases. This CDR3 region has 13 residues. The trim removed 5 bases at V and 6 bases at J, leaving 3 bases unmatched. Germline CDR1 is LNHDA and CDR2 is SQIVND (reference sequence). CDR3 residues: CASSQDRGQPQHF. In nucleotides, the CDR3 is TGTGCCAGTAGTCAAGACAGGGGTCAGCCCCAGCATTTT.

This clonotype occurred many times. This chain uses TRBV3-1 with TRBJ1-6; 7 bases fit TRBD1. The CDR3 contains 15 residues. With 0 bases clipped from V and 11 bases from J, the junction kept 7 bases outside the gene matches. Germline lookup yields CDR1 LGHDT and CDR2 YNNKEL (reference sequence). CDR3 bases: TGTGCCAGCAGCCAAGAAAGACAGGGTGGAACACCCCTCCACTTT. Its translation is CASSQERQGGTPLHF.

This clonotype appeared many times. This chain's CDR3 is CATRGDFSTDTQYF. In DNA form, the CDR3 reads TGTGCCACCCGAGGGGACTTTAGCACAGATACGCAGTATTTT. The rearrangement links TRBV10-3 to TRBJ2-3; tentative D call: TRBD2 (6 bases). V was pared by 10 bases and J by 0 bases, with 14 bases between. Germline V gene lookup returns CDR1 ENHRY and CDR2 SYGVKD. The CDR3 has 14 residues.